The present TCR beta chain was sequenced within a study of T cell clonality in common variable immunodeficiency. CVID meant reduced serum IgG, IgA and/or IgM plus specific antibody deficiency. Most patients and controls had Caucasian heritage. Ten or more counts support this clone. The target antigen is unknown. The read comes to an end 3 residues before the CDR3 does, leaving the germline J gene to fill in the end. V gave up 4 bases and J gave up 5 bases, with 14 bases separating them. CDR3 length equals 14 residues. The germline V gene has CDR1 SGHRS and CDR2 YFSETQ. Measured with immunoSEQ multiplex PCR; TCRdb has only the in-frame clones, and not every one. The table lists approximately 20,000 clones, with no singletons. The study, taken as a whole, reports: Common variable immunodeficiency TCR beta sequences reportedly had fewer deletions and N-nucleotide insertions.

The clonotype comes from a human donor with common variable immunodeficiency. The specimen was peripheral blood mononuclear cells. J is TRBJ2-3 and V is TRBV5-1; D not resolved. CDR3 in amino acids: CASSPTSSRDTQYF. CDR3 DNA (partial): TGCGCCAGCAGCCCCACCTCCTCTAGAGATACG.